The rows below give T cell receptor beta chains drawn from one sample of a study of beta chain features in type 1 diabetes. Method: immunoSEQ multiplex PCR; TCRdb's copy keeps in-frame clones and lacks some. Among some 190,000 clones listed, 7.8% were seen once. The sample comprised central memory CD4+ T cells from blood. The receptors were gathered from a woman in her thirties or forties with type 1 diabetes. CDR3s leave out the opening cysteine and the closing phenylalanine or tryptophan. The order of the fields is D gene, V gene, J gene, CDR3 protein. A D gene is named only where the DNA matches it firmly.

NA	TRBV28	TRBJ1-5	ASSVGATRSPQH
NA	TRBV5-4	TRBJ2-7	ASSSGIHGSEQY
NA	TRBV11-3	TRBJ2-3	ASSLGSVNTDTQY
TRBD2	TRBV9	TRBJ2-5	ASSEGGGQETQY
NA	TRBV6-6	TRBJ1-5	ASTSDTSWPQH
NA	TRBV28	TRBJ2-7	ASWTEDYEQY
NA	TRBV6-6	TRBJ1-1	ASSYFRDAEAF
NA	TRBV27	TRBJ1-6	ASSFIGTPLH
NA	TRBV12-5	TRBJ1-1	ASGSGTEAF
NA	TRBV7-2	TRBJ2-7	ASSLAPQVTYEQY
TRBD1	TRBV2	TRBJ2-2	ASSGRTGSGELF
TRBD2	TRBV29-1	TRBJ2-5	SVQSGLAGGKETQY
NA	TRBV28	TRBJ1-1	ASSPTANTEAF
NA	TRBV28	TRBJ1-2	AIHPTGVKSGYT
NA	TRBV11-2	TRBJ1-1	ASSKQTTEAF